Below are 27 T cell receptor beta chains sequenced from a single sample in a study of T cell responses to AZD1222 COVID-19 vaccine. Generated by immunoSEQ multiplex PCR, the TCRdb table keeps only in-frame clones and is missing some. The data contain more than 100,000 clones, 85% to 90% of them seen just once; the ten biggest clones take up 7% to 8%. The input for sequencing was peripheral blood, taken on day 0 of AZD1222 vaccination. The receptors stem from an adult in good health.

The chain is built from TRBV28 and TRBJ1-5; tentatively, D is TRBD1 (6 bases). The CDR3 contains 16 residues. Germline V gene lookup returns CDR1 MDHEN and CDR2 SYDVKM. The V and J ends lost 8 bases and 0 bases respectively, with 17 bases between them. CDR3 sequence (DNA): TGTGCCAGCTGCTCCGGGACACAGTATAGCAATCAGCCCCAGCATTTT. Translated: CASCSGTQYSNQPQHF. Full variable domain (missing parts from reference TRBV28 and TRBJ1-5): DVKVTQSSRYLVKRTGEKVFLECVQDMDHENMFWYRQDPGLGLRLIYFSYDVKMKEKGDIPEGYSVSREKKERFSLILESASTNQTSMYLCASCSGTQYSNQPQHFGDGTRLSIL.

This sequence joins TRBV7-9 and TRBJ2-3; a possible D gene is TRBD1 (6 bases). Germline V CDR1 and CDR2: SEHNR, FQNEAQ (reference sequence). V lost 4 bases, J lost 2 bases, and 13 bases lay in between. This CDR3 comprises 15 residues. The CDR3 sequence: CASSSGDGYTDTQYF. CDR3 in DNA: TGTGCCAGCAGCTCAGGGGACGGGTACACAGATACGCAGTATTTT.

The rearrangement links TRBV6-5 to TRBJ2-2, with D hard to call. Trimming removed 0 bases at V and 5 bases at J, with 1 base between. Germline CDR1 MNHEY, CDR2 SVGAGI. This CDR3 contains 12 residues. CDR3 loop: CASSYSTGELFF. The CDR3 DNA follows: TGTGCCAGCAGTTACTCGACCGGGGAGCTGTTTTTT.

CDR3 coding DNA: TGTGCCTGGAGGTCCCCACGGGCAGGGGAAGAGACCCAGTACTTC. It translates to CAWRSPRAGEETQYF. The V call is TRBV30, the J call TRBJ2-5; D is possibly TRBD1 (6 bases). V was cut by 3 bases and J by 3 bases, with 17 bases left in between. The CDR3 spans 15 residues. The germline V gene encodes CDR1 GTSNPN and CDR2 SVGIG (reference sequence). Combining the CDR3 with reference TRBV30 and TRBJ2-5 gives the whole variable domain SQTIHQWPATLVQPVGSPLSLECTVEGTSNPNLYWYRQAAGRGLQLLFYSVGIGQISSEVPQNLSASRPQDRQFILSSKKLLLSDSGFYLCAWRSPRAGEETQYFGPGTRLLVL.

V gene TRBV4-2 combines with J gene TRBJ2-3, with D maybe TRBD2 (6 bases). This CDR3 contains 16 residues. Trimming removed 0 bases from V and 2 bases from J, with 12 bases in between. CDR1 and CDR2 (germline): LGHNA, YNFKEQ. CDR3 protein: CASSQDKRAYTDTQYF. DNA for the CDR3: TGTGCCAGCAGCCAAGATAAGCGGGCCTACACAGATACGCAGTATTTT.

This rearrangement joins TRBV19 to TRBJ1-5; D is possibly TRBD1 (6 bases). This CDR3 spans 17 amino acids. Germline CDR1 and CDR2: LNHDA and SQIVND (reference sequence). V shed 5 bases and J shed 0 bases, with 17 bases lying between them. The CDR3 nucleotides read TGTGCCAGTAGTCCCCGGGGGACACCTTATAGCAATCAGCCCCAGCATTTT. It encodes CASSPRGTPYSNQPQHF.

The rearrangement links TRBV30 to TRBJ1-1; D may be TRBD1 (5 bases). There are 14 residues in the CDR3. The V gene's germline CDR1 is GTSNPN and CDR2 SVGIG (reference sequence). Trimming left V 4 bases short and J 8 bases short, with 20 bases between. The CDR3 bases are TGTGCCTGGATAGGGGACCGGGGCAGTCCCGAAGCTTTCTTT. This codes for CAWIGDRGSPEAFF.

This sequence joins TRBV2 and TRBJ1-5; no reliable D call. The V gene lost 11 bases and the J gene lost 5 bases, with 16 bases spanning the gap. The CDR3 spans 13 residues. CDR1 and CDR2 from the germline V gene are SNHLY and FYNNEI. The CDR3 region is CAGGGGVDQPQHF. Written as DNA, the CDR3 is TGTGCCGGAGGCGGCGGGGTAGATCAGCCCCAGCATTTT.

The chain uses TRBV28 and TRBJ1-5; D may be TRBD1 (5 bases). Germline V gives CDR1 MDHEN, CDR2 SYDVKM. Trimming removed 3 bases from V and 1 base from J, with 16 bases in between. CDR3 length: 17 residues. CDR3 in amino acids: CASSFPNRFGSNQPQHF. The CDR3 DNA follows: TGTGCCAGCAGTTTCCCGAACAGGTTTGGCAGCAATCAGCCCCAGCATTTT.

The chain has TRBV6-5 and TRBJ2-7, with D unclear. With 8 bases removed from V and 5 bases from J, the gap between germline ends came to 22 bases. Per germline, CDR1 MNHEY and CDR2 SVGAGI. The CDR3 has 15 amino acids. The CDR3 nucleotides are TGTGCCAGCCCCAAGTCGTCCAGTGCCTTAGACGAGCAGTACTTC. Translated, it gives CASPKSSSALDEQYF.

The rearrangement uses TRBV3-1 (or the pseudogene TRBV3-2) and TRBJ2-3, with D unresolved. The CDR3 is 15 residues long. V dropped 1 base and J dropped 1 base, with 9 bases sitting between them. CDR1 is LGHDT and CDR2 is YNNKEL in the germline V gene (reference sequence). The CDR3 region has the DNA TGTGCCAGCAGCCAAGGGAAATGGGGCACAGATACGCAGTATTTT. Amino acids: CASSQGKWGTDTQYF.

V usage is TRBV3-1 (or the pseudogene TRBV3-2) and J usage is TRBJ2-1; the D gene is possibly TRBD1 (6 bases). Trimming pared 4 bases from V and 11 bases from J, leaving 18 bases between. Looked up from germline, CDR1 is LGHDT and CDR2 is YNNKEL (reference sequence). The CDR3 extends over 14 amino acids. CDR3 nucleotides: TGTGCCAGCAGCCTCCAGGGGACCTACCGGAAGCAGTTCTTC. Its translation: CASSLQGTYRKQFF.

This clone was counted once. The chain links TRBV11-2 to TRBJ1-2, with D possibly TRBD1 on 6 matching bases. With 4 bases removed from V and 8 bases from J, the gap between germline ends came to 17 bases. In germline, CDR1 is SGHAT, CDR2 FQNNGV. The CDR3 is 14 amino acids. In DNA, the CDR3 is TGTGCCAGCAGCTCACACCAGGGGTCCGTGGGCTACACCTTC. Encoded protein: CASSSHQGSVGYTF.

The J gene is TRBJ1-2, the V gene TRBV27; D is ambiguous. The CDR3 length is 14 residues. Germline values: CDR1 MNHEY, CDR2 SMNVEV (reference sequence). Trimming cost V 3 bases and J 0 bases, with 8 bases left between them. The CDR3 bases are TGTGCCAGCAGTTTTCTGTCTACTAACTATGGCTACACCTTC. Translated, it gives CASSFLSTNYGYTF.

This clone has a single count. The chain joins TRBV11-2 to TRBJ1-1; D gene uncertain. V was clipped by 3 bases and J by 9 bases, with 14 bases between them. The CDR3 is 13 amino acids. Germline loops: CDR1 SGHAT, CDR2 FQNNGV. The CDR3 coding sequence is TGTGCCAGCAGCTTTGAAGACTTGGGGAAAGCTTTCTTT. Protein: CASSFEDLGKAFF. The full variable domain, with the rest looked up from reference TRBV11-2 and TRBJ1-1, is EAGVAQSPRYKIIEKRQSVAFWCNPISGHATLYWYQQILGQGPKLLIQFQNNGVVDDSQLPKDRFSAERLKGVDSTLKIQPAKLEDSAVYLCASSFEDLGKAFFGQGTRLTVV.

The chain employs TRBV6-5 and TRBJ2-7; the D gene could be TRBD1 or TRBD2 (5 bases each). The CDR3 contains 14 residues. Per the germline V gene, CDR1 is MNHEY and CDR2 is SVGAGI. V gave up 7 bases and J gave up 5 bases, with 18 bases separating them. CDR3 amino acids: CASITRGRGDEQYF. In nucleotides, the CDR3 is TGTGCCAGCATCACTAGGGGTCGAGGGGACGAGCAGTACTTC.

This chain connects TRBV28 to TRBJ1-2; 8 bases match TRBD1. Germline trimming cut 3 bases from V and 8 bases from J; bases unmatched to any gene: 8. There are 14 residues in the CDR3. Germline CDR1 is MDHEN and CDR2 is SYDVKM. CDR3 residues: CASSLEDRVRGYTF. CDR3 bases: TGTGCCAGCAGTTTGGAGGACAGGGTTAGAGGCTACACCTTC.

Turning to this clone: Compared with germline, one end of the junction differs, possibly owing to a read error. The chain couples TRBV7-7 to TRBJ2-1; 11 bases map to TRBD2. Germline V lookup: CDR1 SSHAT, CDR2 FNYEAQ (reference sequence). The CDR3 is 16 residues long. The DNA of the CDR3 is TGTGCTAGCAGCTCCGCGACTAGCGGGACAGGCCATGAGCAGTTCTTC. Its protein is CASSSATSGTGHEQFF.

This clone was seen once. The rearrangement joins TRBV3-1 (or the pseudogene TRBV3-2) to TRBJ2-1, with 9 bases matching TRBD1. Germline V lookup: CDR1 LGHDT, CDR2 YNNKEL (reference sequence). J lost 9 bases, V lost 3 bases, and 9 bases had no gene match. The CDR3 runs 15 residues. CDR3 protein: CASSHHGTGKGEQFF. Written as DNA, the CDR3 is TGTGCCAGCAGCCACCATGGGACAGGGAAAGGTGAGCAGTTCTTC.

The genes are TRBV30 and TRBJ1-6; maybe TRBD1 (5 bases). Trimming stripped 5 bases from V and 6 bases from J, with 14 bases between. Looked up from germline, CDR1 is GTSNPN and CDR2 is SVGIG (reference sequence). The CDR3 contains 14 residues. The CDR3 DNA is TGTGCCTGGCGAGGGGAGGGGAGTAATTCACCCCTCCACTTT. Translating it yields CAWRGEGSNSPLHF.

J is TRBJ1-5 and V is TRBV6-5, with 7 bases aligning to TRBD1. Germline assignment: CDR1 MNHEY and CDR2 SVGAGI. The trim removed 2 bases at V and 6 bases at J, leaving 1 base unmatched. The CDR3 is 13 amino acids. The CDR3 loop is CASSYNRGQPQHF. In nucleotides, the CDR3 is TGTGCCAGCAGTTACAACAGGGGTCAGCCCCAGCATTTT.

The V and J genes are TRBV2 and TRBJ1-5; D remains unclear. The CDR3 runs 15 residues. CDR1 is SNHLY and CDR2 is FYNNEI in the germline V gene. V was trimmed by 8 bases and J by 2 bases, leaving 16 bases between them. The CDR3 DNA is TGTGCCAGCCGCGGCGGAGGGAGGGGCAATCAGCCCCAGCATTTT. Its translation: CASRGGGRGNQPQHF. Full variable domain (missing parts from reference TRBV2 and TRBJ1-5): EPEVTQTPSHQVTQMGQEVILRCVPISNHLYFYWYRQILGQKVEFLVSFYNNEISEKSEIFDDQFSVERPDGSNFTLKIRSTKLEDSAMYFCASRGGGRGNQPQHFGDGTRLSIL.

The chain has TRBV12-3 or TRBV12-4 and TRBJ1-2; no reliable D call. V was cut by 3 bases and J by 6 bases, with 8 bases left in between. This CDR3 is 12 amino acids long. CDR3 residues: CASSFSGNGYTF. The CDR3 DNA follows: TGTGCCAGCAGTTTTTCGGGGAATGGCTACACCTTC.

The V call is TRBV9, the J call TRBJ2-6; no clear D gene. The germline V and J ends were trimmed by 0 bases and 1 base, with 11 bases remaining between them. CDR3 length equals 17 residues. In germline, CDR1 is SGDLS, CDR2 YYNGEE. The CDR3 here is CASSVAGLRSGANVLTF. The CDR3 coding sequence is TGTGCCAGCAGCGTAGCTGGGCTAAGATCTGGGGCCAACGTCCTGACTTTC.

The V gene is TRBV7-5, the J gene TRBJ2-7; no DNA check was done on the table's D call, TRBD1. TRBV7-5 is flagged as a pseudogene. The CDR3 loop spans 18 amino acids. DNA for the CDR3: TGTGCCAGAAGCTCCGACCGATACAGCCGTACCAGCTCCTACGAGCAGTACTTC. It translates to CARSSDRYSRTSSYEQYF.

V and J are TRBV4-3 and TRBJ1-3, with D unclear. Trimming cost V 4 bases and J 4 bases, with 8 bases left between them. CDR3 length: 13 amino acids. The V gene's germline CDR1 is LGHNA and CDR2 YSLEER. In DNA, the CDR3 is TGCGCCAGCAGCCGTGCCCCCGGAAACACCATATATTTT. This gives the protein CASSRAPGNTIYF.

The chain employs TRBV2 and TRBJ1-5, with D unclear. Germline loops: CDR1 SNHLY, CDR2 FYNNEI. V gave up 8 bases and J gave up 1 base, with 9 bases separating them. This CDR3 region has 13 residues. CDR3 protein: CASAKESNQPQHF. The CDR3, as DNA: TGTGCCAGCGCAAAGGAGAGCAATCAGCCCCAGCATTTT. The variable domain in full, with the rest retrieved from reference TRBV2 and TRBJ1-5, is EPEVTQTPSHQVTQMGQEVILRCVPISNHLYFYWYRQILGQKVEFLVSFYNNEISEKSEIFDDQFSVERPDGSNFTLKIRSTKLEDSAMYFCASAKESNQPQHFGDGTRLSIL.